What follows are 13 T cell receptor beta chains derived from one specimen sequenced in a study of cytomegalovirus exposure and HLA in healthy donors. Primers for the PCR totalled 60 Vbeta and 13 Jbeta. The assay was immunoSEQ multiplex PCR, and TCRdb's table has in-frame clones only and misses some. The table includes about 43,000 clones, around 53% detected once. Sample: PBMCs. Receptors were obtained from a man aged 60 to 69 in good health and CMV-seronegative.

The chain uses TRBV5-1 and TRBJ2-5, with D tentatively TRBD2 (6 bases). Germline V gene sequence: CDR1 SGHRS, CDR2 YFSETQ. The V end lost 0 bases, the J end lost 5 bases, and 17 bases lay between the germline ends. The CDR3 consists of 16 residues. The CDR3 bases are TGCGCCAGCAGCTTGGCCCACCACACTGGGGGGGAGACCCAGTACTTC. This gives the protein CASSLAHHTGGETQYF.

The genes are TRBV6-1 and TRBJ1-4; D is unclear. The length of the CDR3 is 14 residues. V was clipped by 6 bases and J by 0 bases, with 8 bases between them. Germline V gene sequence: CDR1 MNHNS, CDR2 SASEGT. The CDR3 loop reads CASSFSATNEKLFF. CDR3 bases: TGTGCCAGCAGCTTCAGCGCAACTAATGAAAAACTGTTTTTT.

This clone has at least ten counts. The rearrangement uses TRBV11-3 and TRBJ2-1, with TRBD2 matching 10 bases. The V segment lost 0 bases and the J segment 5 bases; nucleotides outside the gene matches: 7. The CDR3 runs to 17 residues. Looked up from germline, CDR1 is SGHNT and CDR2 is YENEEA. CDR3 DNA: TGTGCCAGCAGCTTAGATCACCCAGCGGGAGGGCACAATGAGCAGTTCTTC. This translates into CASSLDHPAGGHNEQFF. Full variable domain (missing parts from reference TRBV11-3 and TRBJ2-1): EAGVVQSPRYKIIEKKQPVAFWCNPISGHNTLYWYLQNLGQGPELLIRYENEEAVDDSQLPKDRFSAERLKGVDSTLKIQPAELGDSAVYLCASSLDHPAGGHNEQFFGPGTRLTVL.

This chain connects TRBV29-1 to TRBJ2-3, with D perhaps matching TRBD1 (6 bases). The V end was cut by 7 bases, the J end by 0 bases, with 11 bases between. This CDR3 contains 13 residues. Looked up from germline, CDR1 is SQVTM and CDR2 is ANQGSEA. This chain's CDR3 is CSASGASTDTQYF. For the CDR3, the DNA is TGCAGCGCATCAGGGGCTAGCACAGATACGCAGTATTTT.

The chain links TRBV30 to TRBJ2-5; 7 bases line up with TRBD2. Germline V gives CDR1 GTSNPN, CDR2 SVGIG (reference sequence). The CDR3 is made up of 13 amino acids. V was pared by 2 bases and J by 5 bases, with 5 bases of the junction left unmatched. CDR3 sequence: CAWSLGGSETQYF. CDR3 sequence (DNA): TGTGCCTGGAGTTTAGGCGGGAGTGAGACCCAGTACTTC.

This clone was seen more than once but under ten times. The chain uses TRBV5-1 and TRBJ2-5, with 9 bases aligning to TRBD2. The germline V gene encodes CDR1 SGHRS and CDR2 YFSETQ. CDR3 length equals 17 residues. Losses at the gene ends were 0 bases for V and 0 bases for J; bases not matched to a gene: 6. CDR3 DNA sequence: TGCGCCAGCAGCTTGGCGCCTAGCGGGATAAACCAAGAGACCCAGTACTTC. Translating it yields CASSLAPSGINQETQYF.

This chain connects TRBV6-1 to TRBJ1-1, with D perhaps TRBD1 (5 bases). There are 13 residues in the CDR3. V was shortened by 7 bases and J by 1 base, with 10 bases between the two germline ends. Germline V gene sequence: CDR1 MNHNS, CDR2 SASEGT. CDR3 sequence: CASTRTQNTEAFF. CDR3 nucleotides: TGTGCCAGCACTCGGACACAGAACACTGAAGCTTTCTTT.

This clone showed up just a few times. Written as DNA, the CDR3 is TGTGCCAGCAGCGGCCTCGGGATGGGCCCTAGGAACACTGAAGCTTTCTTT. Its protein product is CASSGLGMGPRNTEAFF. The chain recombines TRBV7-2 with TRBJ1-1; no clear D. Trimming took 5 bases from V and 1 from J, leaving 20 bases between them. The germline gives CDR1 SGHTA, CDR2 FQGNSA. This CDR3 has 17 amino acids.

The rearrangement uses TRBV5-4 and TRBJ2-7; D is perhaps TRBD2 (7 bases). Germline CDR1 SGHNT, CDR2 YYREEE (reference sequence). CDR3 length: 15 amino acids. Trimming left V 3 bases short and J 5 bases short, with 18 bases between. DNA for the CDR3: TGTGCCAGCAGCTCCGAGGGAGGGGGGAGAGACGAGCAGTACTTC. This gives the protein CASSSEGGGRDEQYF. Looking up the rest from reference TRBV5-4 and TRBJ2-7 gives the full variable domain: ETGVTQSPTHLIKTRGQQVTLRCSSQSGHNTVSWYQQALGQGPQFIFQYYREEENGRGNFPPRFSGLQFPNYSSELNVNALELDDSALYLCASSSEGGGRDEQYFGPGTRLTVT.

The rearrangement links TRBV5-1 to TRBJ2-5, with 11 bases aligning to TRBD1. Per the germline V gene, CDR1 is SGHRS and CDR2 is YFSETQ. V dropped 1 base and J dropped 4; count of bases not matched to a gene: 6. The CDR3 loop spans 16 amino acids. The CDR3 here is CASSLRRTGGVETQYF. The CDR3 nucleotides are TGCGCCAGCAGCTTGCGTAGGACAGGGGGCGTAGAGACCCAGTACTTC.

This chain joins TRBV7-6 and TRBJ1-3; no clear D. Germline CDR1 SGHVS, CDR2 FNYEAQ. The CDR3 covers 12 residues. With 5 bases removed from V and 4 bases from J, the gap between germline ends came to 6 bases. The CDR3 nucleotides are TGTGCCAGCAGCCCCGGGGGAAACACCATATATTTT. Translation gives CASSPGGNTIYF.

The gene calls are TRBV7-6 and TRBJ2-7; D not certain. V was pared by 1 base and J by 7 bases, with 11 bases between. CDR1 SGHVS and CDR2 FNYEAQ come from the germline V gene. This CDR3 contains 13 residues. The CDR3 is CASSLGAIEEQYF. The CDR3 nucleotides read TGTGCCAGCAGCTTAGGGGCCATTGAGGAGCAGTACTTC. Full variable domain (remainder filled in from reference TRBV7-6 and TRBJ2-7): GAGVSQSPRYKVTKRGQDVALRCDPISGHVSLYWYRQALGQGPEFLTYFNYEAQQDKSGLPNDRFSAERPEGSISTLTIQRTEQRDSAMYRCASSLGAIEEQYFGPGTRLTVT.

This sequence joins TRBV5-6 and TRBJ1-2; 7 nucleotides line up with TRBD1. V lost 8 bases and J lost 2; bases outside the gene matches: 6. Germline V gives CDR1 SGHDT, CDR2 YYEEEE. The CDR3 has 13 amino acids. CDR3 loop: CASFQDRNYGYTF. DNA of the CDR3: TGTGCCAGTTTCCAGGACAGGAACTATGGCTACACCTTC.